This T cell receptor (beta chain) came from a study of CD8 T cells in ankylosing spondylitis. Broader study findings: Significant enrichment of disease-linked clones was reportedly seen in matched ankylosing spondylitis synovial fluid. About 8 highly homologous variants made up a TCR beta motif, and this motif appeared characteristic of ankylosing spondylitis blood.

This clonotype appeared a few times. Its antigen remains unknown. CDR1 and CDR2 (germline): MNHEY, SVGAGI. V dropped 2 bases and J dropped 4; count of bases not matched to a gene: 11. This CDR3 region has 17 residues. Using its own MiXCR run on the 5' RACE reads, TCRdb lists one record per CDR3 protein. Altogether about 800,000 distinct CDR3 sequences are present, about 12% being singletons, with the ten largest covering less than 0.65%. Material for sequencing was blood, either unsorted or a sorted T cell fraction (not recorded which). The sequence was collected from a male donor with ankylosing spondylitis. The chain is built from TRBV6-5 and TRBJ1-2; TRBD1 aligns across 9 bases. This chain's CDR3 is CASSYPKTGGAGYGYTF. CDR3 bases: TGTGCCAGCAGTTACCCTAAAACAGGGGGCGCTGGCTATGGCTACACCTTC.